These T cell receptor beta chains were read from a single sample in a study of blood T cell repertoires in COVID-19. Assay: immunoSEQ multiplex PCR; the TCRdb copy retains only in-frame clones and omits some. There are 100,000 to 150,000 clones in the sample; 87% occur only once, and approximately 3.6% lies in the top ten. Sequencing used peripheral blood. The source is a woman in her sixties with acute or convalescent COVID-19. CDR3s include the opening cysteine and the closing phenylalanine or tryptophan. The order of the fields is clone size, J gene, V gene, D gene, CDR3 DNA, CDR3 protein. A D gene is named only where the DNA matches it firmly. Rows may omit the clone size; those that give it use once, few, many or a size class.

clone_size: -; j_call: TRBJ2-1; v_call: TRBV28; d_call: -; cdr3_nt: TGTGCCAGCAGTTTTCACAGGGAGCAGTTCTTC; cdr3_aa: CASSFHREQFF
clone_size: -; j_call: TRBJ1-1; v_call: TRBV30; d_call: -; cdr3_nt: TGTGCCTGGAGTGTCAGGGTAGGGCTGAACACTGAAGCTTTCTTT; cdr3_aa: CAWSVRVGLNTEAFF
clone_size: -; j_call: TRBJ1-2; v_call: TRBV19; d_call: -; cdr3_nt: TGTGCCAGTAGTCAGCCAGGCTTCTATGGCTACACCTTC; cdr3_aa: CASSQPGFYGYTF
clone_size: few; j_call: TRBJ1-1; v_call: TRBV6-1; d_call: -; cdr3_nt: TGTGCCAGCAGTGAAGGAGAGGGGGTCACTGAAGCTTTCTTT; cdr3_aa: CASSEGEGVTEAFF
clone_size: -; j_call: TRBJ1-1; v_call: TRBV27; d_call: TRBD1; cdr3_nt: TGTGCCAGCAGTCCTGGGACAGGGGGTTTCACTGAAGCTTTCTTT; cdr3_aa: CASSPGTGGFTEAFF
clone_size: once; j_call: TRBJ2-6; v_call: TRBV18; d_call: TRBD2; cdr3_nt: TGTGCCAGCTCACCGGCGGGAGGTACTGGGGCCAACGTCCTGACTTTC; cdr3_aa: CASSPAGGTGANVLTF
clone_size: -; j_call: TRBJ2-1; v_call: TRBV5-5; d_call: -; cdr3_nt: TGTGCCAGCAGCTTTTGGGGAGAGATATACAATGAGCAGTTCTTC; cdr3_aa: CASSFWGEIYNEQFF
clone_size: -; j_call: TRBJ2-1; v_call: TRBV24-1; d_call: -; cdr3_nt: TGTGCCACCAGTGATTTTGCTAGTTCTTATGAGCAGTTCTTC; cdr3_aa: CATSDFASSYEQFF
clone_size: once; j_call: TRBJ2-6; v_call: TRBV28; d_call: -; cdr3_nt: TGTGCCAGCAGTTGGAGGTCGGGGGCCAACGTCCTGACTTTC; cdr3_aa: CASSWRSGANVLTF
clone_size: -; j_call: TRBJ2-1; v_call: TRBV11-3; d_call: TRBD2; cdr3_nt: TGTGCCAGCCTAGCGGGGGAAAGGGGCAATGAGCAGTTCTTC; cdr3_aa: CASLAGERGNEQFF
clone_size: -; j_call: TRBJ2-3; v_call: TRBV5-8; d_call: -; cdr3_nt: TGTGCCAGCAGCTTGTCTCCAGGGCGGGATACGCAGTATTTT; cdr3_aa: CASSLSPGRDTQYF
clone_size: -; j_call: TRBJ2-1; v_call: TRBV24-1; d_call: -; cdr3_nt: TGTGCCACCAGTGATTTTAAAAATGAGCAGTTCTTC; cdr3_aa: CATSDFKNEQFF
clone_size: -; j_call: TRBJ1-4; v_call: TRBV2; d_call: TRBD1; cdr3_nt: TGTGCCAGCAGTGGTGGGACAGGGGGCGGATGGCAACCCAATGAAAAACTGTTTTTT; cdr3_aa: CASSGGTGGGWQPNEKLFF
clone_size: -; j_call: TRBJ2-1; v_call: TRBV24-1; d_call: TRBD2; cdr3_nt: TGTGCCACCAGTGTGAGCGGGGGGAGAAATGAGCAGTTCTTC; cdr3_aa: CATSVSGGRNEQFF
clone_size: -; j_call: TRBJ2-5; v_call: TRBV11-2; d_call: TRBD1; cdr3_nt: TGTGCCAGCAGCTTCCAGGGGGCACAAGAGACCCAGTACTTC; cdr3_aa: CASSFQGAQETQYF
clone_size: -; j_call: TRBJ2-4; v_call: TRBV29-1; d_call: -; cdr3_nt: TGCAGCGTTGCATACTCTCTAGCCAAAAACATTCAGTACTTC; cdr3_aa: CSVAYSLAKNIQYF
clone_size: -; j_call: TRBJ2-3; v_call: TRBV9; d_call: -; cdr3_nt: TGTGCCAGCAGCAGCAGGGGTGGGCCAGATACGCAGTATTTT; cdr3_aa: CASSSRGGPDTQYF
clone_size: -; j_call: TRBJ2-1; v_call: TRBV5-1; d_call: TRBD2; cdr3_nt: TGCGCCAGCAGCTTACTAGCGGACCCCTACAATGAGCAGTTCTTC; cdr3_aa: CASSLLADPYNEQFF
clone_size: -; j_call: TRBJ2-1; v_call: TRBV3-1/TRBV3-2; d_call: -; cdr3_nt: TGTGCCAGCAGTAAACGGGGCTCCTACAATGAGCAGTTCTTC; cdr3_aa: CASSKRGSYNEQFF
clone_size: -; j_call: TRBJ1-4; v_call: TRBV6-5; d_call: -; cdr3_nt: TGTGCCAGCAGAGCAGAGGGGGCAACTAATGAAAAACTGTTTTTT; cdr3_aa: CASRAEGATNEKLFF
clone_size: once; j_call: TRBJ1-1; v_call: TRBV5-1; d_call: -; cdr3_nt: TGCGCCAGCAGCATACGGAGTGGAGGGAACACTGAAGCTTTCTTT; cdr3_aa: CASSIRSGGNTEAFF
clone_size: -; j_call: TRBJ2-2; v_call: TRBV27; d_call: TRBD2; cdr3_nt: TGTGCCAGCAGTTTACGGGCGGGAGGGGGCACCGGGGAGCTGTTTTTT; cdr3_aa: CASSLRAGGGTGELFF
clone_size: -; j_call: TRBJ1-4; v_call: TRBV7-8; d_call: -; cdr3_nt: TGTGCCGCTCGGAGAGGAATTAATGAAAAACTGTTTTTT; cdr3_aa: CAARRGINEKLFF
clone_size: -; j_call: TRBJ2-7; v_call: TRBV6-5; d_call: TRBD1; cdr3_nt: TGTGCCAGCGGGGGCGGGGGACAGGGCTACGAGCAGTACTTC; cdr3_aa: CASGGGGQGYEQYF
clone_size: -; j_call: TRBJ1-6; v_call: TRBV5-5; d_call: TRBD1; cdr3_nt: TGTGCCAGCAGCTTGGAAGGACAGGGGAATTCACCCCTCCACTTT; cdr3_aa: CASSLEGQGNSPLHF
clone_size: -; j_call: TRBJ2-3; v_call: TRBV28; d_call: -; cdr3_nt: TGTGCCAGCAGTACCGGAGTTGGGTGGGCGCAGTATTTT; cdr3_aa: CASSTGVGWAQYF
clone_size: -; j_call: TRBJ1-6; v_call: TRBV12-3/TRBV12-4; d_call: -; cdr3_nt: TGTGCCAGCAGTCCCGACACTTTTTCACCCCTCCACTTT; cdr3_aa: CASSPDTFSPLHF
clone_size: -; j_call: TRBJ1-1; v_call: TRBV5-5; d_call: -; cdr3_nt: TGTGCCAGCAGCCCCAACTTATACAGGGAGGGGACTGAAGCTTTCTTT; cdr3_aa: CASSPNLYREGTEAFF
clone_size: -; j_call: TRBJ2-1; v_call: TRBV11-1; d_call: TRBD1; cdr3_nt: TGTGCCAGCAGCCCTCTACAGGGGGCTGGAGATGAGCAGTTCTTC; cdr3_aa: CASSPLQGAGDEQFF